This TCR beta chain was identified during a study of CD8 T cells in Susac syndrome. The CDR3 contains 12 residues. The germline CDR1 and CDR2 sequences are MDHEN and SYDVKM. Trimming removed 6 bases from V and 13 bases from J; junction bases left unmatched: 12. After extraction with the RNeasy kit, about 0.45 to 1 ug of the RNA was reverse transcribed using random hexamers. It was immunoSEQ multiplex PCR that amplified TCR beta CDR3 across 54 Vbeta and 13 Jbeta. One entry per CDR3 protein, called by TCRdb with MiXCR from the immunoSEQ multiplex PCR reads. The data show hundreds of thousands of distinct CDR3 sequences, less than 96% seen once.

The TCR originated in a human donor with Susac syndrome. Sequenced sample: CD4+ T cells from PBMCs. J is TRBJ2-7 and V is TRBV28; 7 bases are shared with TRBD1. The CDR3 is CASRSGQTLPYF. DNA for the CDR3: TGTGCCAGCAGGTCGGGACAGACTCTACCTTACTTC.